The clone carrying this T cell receptor beta chain was picked up many times. Antigen unknown. TCRdb re-derived calls from the reads in MiXCR, one entry per CDR3 protein. The sample contains some 900,000 distinct CDR3 sequences, less than 35% of which appear only once. The data originate from a study of T cell repertoires in cytomegalovirus infection. Study outcomes and limitations: Cumulative public TCR beta family frequency identified carriers of CMV plus the relevant HLA.

Germline V CDR1 and CDR2: SEHNR, FQNEAQ (reference sequence). The CDR3 is made up of 12 amino acids. V and J are TRBV7-9 and TRBJ2-5; TRBD2 is a possible D gene (5 bases). The DNA end favors TRBJ2-3, so the J call may be wrong. The TCR was taken from a human donor in good health (CMV status not recorded). Some clones in this sample may be carry-over from other donors' samples. Sequenced here: cultured CD8+ T cells from PBMCs, sampled from culture after CMV antigen stimulation. This CDR3 reads CASSLGRETQYF. CDR3 nucleotide sequence: TGTGCCAGCAGCTTAGGACGGGAAACGCAGTATTTT.